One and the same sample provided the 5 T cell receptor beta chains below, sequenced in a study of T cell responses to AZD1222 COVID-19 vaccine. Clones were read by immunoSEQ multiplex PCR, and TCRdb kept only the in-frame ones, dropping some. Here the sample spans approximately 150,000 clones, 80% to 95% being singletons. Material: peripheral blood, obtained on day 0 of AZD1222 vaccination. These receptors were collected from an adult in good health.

The CDR3 here is CASRGTSTGELFF. CDR3 nucleotides: TGTGCCAGCAGAGGGACTAGCACCGGGGAGCTGTTTTTT. This chain uses TRBV7-3 with TRBJ2-2, with 8 bases fitting TRBD2. CDR3 length equals 13 residues. Trimming removed 6 bases from V and 4 bases from J; junction bases left unmatched: 1. From germline, CDR1 is SGHTA and CDR2 FQGTGA.

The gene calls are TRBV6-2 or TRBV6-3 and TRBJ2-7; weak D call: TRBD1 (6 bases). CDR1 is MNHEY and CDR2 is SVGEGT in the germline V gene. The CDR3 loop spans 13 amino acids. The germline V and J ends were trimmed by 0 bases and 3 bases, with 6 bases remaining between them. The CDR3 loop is CASSYSTGYEQYF. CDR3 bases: TGTGCCAGCAGTTACTCGACAGGCTACGAGCAGTACTTC.

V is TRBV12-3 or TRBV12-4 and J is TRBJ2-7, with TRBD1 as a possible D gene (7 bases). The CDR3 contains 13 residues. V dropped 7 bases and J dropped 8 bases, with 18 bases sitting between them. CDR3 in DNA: TGTGCCAGCAACGACTCAGGGGGGATTAAGCAGTACTTC. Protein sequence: CASNDSGGIKQYF.

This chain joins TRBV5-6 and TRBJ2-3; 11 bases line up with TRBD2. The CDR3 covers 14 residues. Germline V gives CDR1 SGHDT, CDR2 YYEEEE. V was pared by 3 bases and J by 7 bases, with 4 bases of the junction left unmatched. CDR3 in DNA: TGTGCCAGCAGCTCTGGGACTAGCGGATATACGCAGTATTTT. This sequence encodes CASSSGTSGYTQYF.

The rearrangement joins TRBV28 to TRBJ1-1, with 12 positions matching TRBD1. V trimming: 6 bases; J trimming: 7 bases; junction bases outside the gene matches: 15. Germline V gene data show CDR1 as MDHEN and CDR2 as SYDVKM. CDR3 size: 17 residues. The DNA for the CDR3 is TGTGCCAGCAGCGCCGGCCGGGACAGGGGGCCTCTTGTTGAAGCTTTCTTT. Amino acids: CASSAGRDRGPLVEAFF.